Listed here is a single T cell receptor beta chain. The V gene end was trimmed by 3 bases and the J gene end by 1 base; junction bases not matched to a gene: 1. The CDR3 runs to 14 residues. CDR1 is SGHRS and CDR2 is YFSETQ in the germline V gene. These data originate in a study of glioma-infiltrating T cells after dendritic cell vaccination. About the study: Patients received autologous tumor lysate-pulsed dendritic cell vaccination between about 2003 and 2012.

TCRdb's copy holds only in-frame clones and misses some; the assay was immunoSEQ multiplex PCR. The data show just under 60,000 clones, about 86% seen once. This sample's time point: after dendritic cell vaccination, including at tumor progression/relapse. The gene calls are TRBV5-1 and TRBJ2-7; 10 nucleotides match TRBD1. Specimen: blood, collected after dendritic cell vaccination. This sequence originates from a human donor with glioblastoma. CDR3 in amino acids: CASSWGQGSYEQYF. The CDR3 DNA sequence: TGCGCCAGCAGCTGGGGACAGGGGTCCTACGAGCAGTACTTC.